Below, 24 T cell receptor beta chains from the same sample are listed, as sequenced in a study of T cell responses to AZD1222 COVID-19 vaccine. Produced via immunoSEQ multiplex PCR; TCRdb's table is partial and in-frame only. Of 86,000 or so clones in the sample, around nine tenths are singletons; the top ten hold less than 3.5%. The sequences come from peripheral blood, collected on day 0 of AZD1222 vaccination. The receptors stem from an adult in good health.

The rearrangement joins TRBV27 to TRBJ1-6, with D uncertain. The CDR3 is made up of 14 amino acids. Looked up from germline, CDR1 is MNHEY and CDR2 is SMNVEV (reference sequence). V lost 11 bases and J lost 10, with 21 bases in between. CDR3 DNA sequence: TGTGCCGTTCGCGAAGGGCGTTCAGGCTCACCCCTCCACTTT. Amino acid sequence: CAVREGRSGSPLHF.

This chain joins TRBV5-1 and TRBJ2-7; 9 nucleotides agree with TRBD1. Germline-derived CDR1 and CDR2 are SGHRS and YFSETQ. V gave up 0 bases and J gave up 3 bases; unmatched junction bases: 4. The CDR3 contains 15 residues. This chain's CDR3 is CASSLEGQGNYEQYF. The CDR3 DNA is TGCGCCAGCAGCTTGGAGGGACAGGGAAACTACGAGCAGTACTTC.

V usage is TRBV6-2 or TRBV6-3 and J usage is TRBJ1-4; the D is unclear. The CDR3 totals 16 residues. The V and J ends lost 2 bases and 0 bases respectively, with 10 bases between them. Germline values: CDR1 MNHEY, CDR2 SVGEGT. CDR3 nucleotides: TGTGCCAGCAGTTACAGGAATATTGCAACTAATGAAAAACTGTTTTTT. This gives the protein CASSYRNIATNEKLFF.

This clone was counted a few times. This chain joins TRBV11-1 and TRBJ2-2; D not resolved. The CDR3 consists of 13 residues. From germline, CDR1 is SGHAT and CDR2 FQDESV (reference sequence). V lost 0 bases and J 5 bases, leaving 4 bases between the germline ends. This chain's CDR3 is CASSLAGTGELFF. CDR3 sequence (DNA): TGTGCCAGCAGCTTAGCAGGGACCGGGGAGCTGTTTTTT.

The chain's CDR3 is CASSIVLDQPQHF. The CDR3 nucleotides read TGTGCCAGTAGTATAGTTCTGGACCAGCCCCAGCATTTT. The chain has TRBV19 and TRBJ1-5; D is uncertain. Trimming took 1 base from V and 7 from J, leaving 8 bases between them. This CDR3 has 13 residues. In germline, CDR1 is LNHDA, CDR2 SQIVND (reference sequence).

The CDR3 DNA follows: TGTGCCAGCAGCTGGGGGACAGCCTACAATGAGCAGTTCTTC. Amino acid sequence: CASSWGTAYNEQFF. The V call is TRBV5-6, the J call TRBJ2-1; 7 bases are a match to TRBD1. The CDR3 length is 14 residues. V lost 3 bases, J lost 2 bases, and 2 bases stayed unmatched. Germline CDR1 reads SGHDT; CDR2 reads YYEEEE.

The V gene is TRBV24-1, the J gene TRBJ2-1, with a tentative D call TRBD1 (6 bases). V lost 0 bases and J lost 1, with 12 bases in between. CDR1 and CDR2 from the germline V gene are KGHDR and SFDVKD. This CDR3 has 17 amino acids. CDR3 in DNA: TGTGCCACCAGTGATTTGTCGGGGACAAGGTCCTACAATGAGCAGTTCTTC. Translation gives CATSDLSGTRSYNEQFF.

The chain joins TRBV30 to TRBJ2-2; unclear D gene. There are 10 residues in the CDR3. Germline CDR1 reads GTSNPN; CDR2 reads SVGIG (reference sequence). Trimming stripped 8 bases from V and 8 bases from J, with 9 bases between. CDR3 nucleotides: TGTGCCCTCGGGCCTGGGGAGCTGTTTTTT. Protein product: CALGPGELFF.

The rearrangement joins TRBV28 to TRBJ1-2; possible D gene TRBD1, 5 bases. The ends were cut back, 2 bases at V and 0 bases at J, with 7 bases in the middle. The CDR3 is 14 amino acids. Germline CDR1 is MDHEN and CDR2 is SYDVKM. The CDR3 region has the DNA TGTGCCAGCAGTTTAGGGGCATCTAACTATGGCTACACCTTC. Protein product: CASSLGASNYGYTF.

The rearrangement joins TRBV7-9 to TRBJ1-2; no definite D call. Germline loops: CDR1 SEHNR, CDR2 FQNEAQ (reference sequence). Trimming removed 5 bases at V and 7 bases at J, with 20 bases between. This CDR3 region has 15 residues. The CDR3 nucleotides read TGTGCCAGCAGCCCTCTCCGTACGACGGACCCTGGCTACACCTTC. This encodes CASSPLRTTDPGYTF.

CDR3 sequence reads: CASSERGGEQFF. Written as DNA, the CDR3 is TGCGCCAGCAGCGAGCGGGGTGGTGAGCAGTTCTTC. V usage is TRBV5-1 and J usage is TRBJ2-1, with 7 positions matching TRBD2. The CDR3 contains 12 residues. Germline V CDR1 and CDR2: SGHRS, YFSETQ. J gave up 9 bases and V 4 bases, and 4 bases lay outside the gene matches.

The chain employs TRBV2 and TRBJ2-1, with 7 bases lining up with TRBD2. Germline lookup yields CDR1 SNHLY and CDR2 FYNNEI. Trimming removed 2 bases from V and 4 bases from J; junction bases left unmatched: 5. The length of the CDR3 is 15 residues. The CDR3 nucleotides read TGTGCCAGCAGTGAATCCTTAGCGGGTTACAATGAGCAGTTCTTC. Amino acid sequence: CASSESLAGYNEQFF.

CDR3 sequence reads: CATSDSRTGQETQYF. As DNA, the CDR3 is TGTGCCACCAGTGATTCGCGGACGGGCCAAGAGACCCAGTACTTC. The gene calls are TRBV24-1 and TRBJ2-5; D not certain. The CDR3 has 15 residues. The V gene lost 2 bases and the J gene lost 1 base, with 10 bases spanning the gap. Germline V gives CDR1 KGHDR, CDR2 SFDVKD.

This chain uses TRBV29-1 with TRBJ1-2, with D unresolved. The germline gives CDR1 SQVTM, CDR2 ANQGSEA. The CDR3 consists of 15 residues. With 0 bases removed from V and 6 bases from J, the gap between germline ends came to 17 bases. The CDR3 DNA is TGCAGCGTTGAAGATCGCCAAGGGATCAAGAATGGCTACACCTTC. Its protein product is CSVEDRQGIKNGYTF. The full variable domain, rest sourced from reference TRBV29-1 and TRBJ1-2, is SAVISQKPSRDICQRGTSLTIQCQVDSQVTMMFWYRQQPGQSLTLIATANQGSEATYESGFVIDKFPISRPNLTFSTLTVSNMSPEDSSIYLCSVEDRQGIKNGYTFGSGTRLTVV.

This sequence joins TRBV28 and TRBJ2-7; D tentatively fits TRBD1 or TRBD2 (7 bases each). The CDR3 loop spans 14 amino acids. The germline V and J ends were trimmed by 3 bases and 4 bases, with 13 bases remaining between them. The germline gives CDR1 MDHEN, CDR2 SYDVKM. The CDR3 spells CASSLGQGGYEQYF. In DNA, the CDR3 is TGTGCCAGCAGTTTGGGCCAGGGGGGGTACGAGCAGTACTTC.

This clone was seen once. CDR3 sequence: CASSLSPGQTYEQYF. The CDR3, as DNA: TGTGCCAGCAGCTTATCACCGGGACAGACCTACGAGCAGTACTTC. V gene TRBV7-9 combines with J gene TRBJ2-7, with 7 bases aligning to TRBD1. Germline V gives CDR1 SEHNR, CDR2 FQNEAQ (reference sequence). With V trimmed by 2 bases and J by 2 bases, 6 bases remained unmatched. The CDR3 totals 15 residues.

This sequence joins TRBV3-1 (or the pseudogene TRBV3-2) and TRBJ2-2; D is unresolved. Per the germline V gene, CDR1 is LGHDT and CDR2 is YNNKEL (reference sequence). V was clipped by 3 bases and J by 5 bases, with 10 bases between them. The length of the CDR3 is 14 residues. The CDR3 loop is CASSQGEGTGELFF. The CDR3 DNA sequence: TGTGCCAGCAGCCAGGGTGAAGGAACCGGGGAGCTGTTTTTT.

The V call is TRBV27, the J call TRBJ1-1; the D gene is possibly TRBD1 (5 bases). CDR1 and CDR2 from the germline V gene are MNHEY and SMNVEV (reference sequence). V lost 5 bases, J lost 7 bases, and 14 bases lay in between. This CDR3 spans 13 amino acids. This chain's CDR3 is CASSPPGRSEAFF. The CDR3 DNA sequence: TGTGCCAGCAGTCCCCCGGGGCGTAGTGAAGCTTTCTTT.

The sample holds one count of this clone. V gene TRBV3-1 (or the pseudogene TRBV3-2) combines with J gene TRBJ1-1; D is unclear. The V and J ends lost 0 bases and 8 bases respectively, with 13 bases between them. In germline, CDR1 is LGHDT, CDR2 YNNKEL (reference sequence). This CDR3 spans 14 amino acids. The CDR3 region has the DNA TGTGCCAGCAGCCAAGATGGGTTACCCAGGGAAGCTTTCTTT. Protein: CASSQDGLPREAFF.

The chain recombines TRBV10-1 with TRBJ2-1; D is possibly TRBD2 (5 bases). The CDR3 loop spans 15 amino acids. Trimming left V 2 bases short and J 7 bases short, with 15 bases between. The germline V gene has CDR1 WNHNN and CDR2 SYGVQD (reference sequence). This CDR3 reads CASSESRASLNEQFF. CDR3 nucleotide sequence: TGCGCCAGCAGTGAGAGCCGAGCTAGCTTGAATGAGCAGTTCTTC.

The chain joins TRBV28 to TRBJ1-2; D call uncertain. The CDR3 is 12 amino acids. Germline V gene lookup returns CDR1 MDHEN and CDR2 SYDVKM. V was cut by 6 bases and J by 4 bases, with 9 bases left in between. DNA of the CDR3: TGTGCCAGCAGGACAAGCGCCTATGGCTACACCTTC. Translation: CASRTSAYGYTF.

This chain links TRBV2 with TRBJ2-7; TRBD1 might be the D (6 bases). Trimming removed 8 bases at V and 1 base at J, with 12 bases between. CDR1 is SNHLY and CDR2 is FYNNEI in the germline V gene. The CDR3 spans 13 residues. Written as DNA, the CDR3 is TGTGCCAGCGGTACCCAGGGGTCCTACGAGCAGTACTTC. Residues: CASGTQGSYEQYF.

The chain uses TRBV3-1 (or the pseudogene TRBV3-2) and TRBJ1-2, with D possibly matching TRBD1 (6 bases). With 0 bases removed from V and 7 bases from J, the gap between germline ends came to 12 bases. Germline V CDR1 and CDR2: LGHDT, YNNKEL (reference sequence). CDR3 size: 14 residues. CDR3 sequence (DNA): TGTGCCAGCAGCCAAGAGTTACAGGGCAGTGGCTACACCTTC. As protein: CASSQELQGSGYTF.

The rearrangement links TRBV19 to TRBJ1-6; D ambiguous. Trimming pared 3 bases from V and 0 bases from J, leaving 6 bases between. From germline, CDR1 is LNHDA and CDR2 SQIVND (reference sequence). This CDR3 is built from 15 residues. CDR3 nucleotide sequence: TGTGCCAGTAGTATCAGAGACTCCTATAATTCACCCCTCCACTTT. Its protein is CASSIRDSYNSPLHF.